The following is a TCR beta chain sequence with its context. The antigen remains unidentified. All donors came from Russia, were Caucasian and healthy, and spanned ages about 6 to 95. In each sample, at least 7 million PBMCs were isolated. Trimming cost V 3 bases and J 6 bases; bases outside gene matches: 8. The CDR3 is 14 amino acids. The V gene's germline CDR1 is DFQATT and CDR2 SNEGSKA (reference sequence). This sample is drawn from a study of blood T cells in healthy people across ages. Study results and caveats: Older age went with lower TCR beta diversity per million T cells, in a roughly linear way.

The use of a sample-barcoded 5' primer and a J-beta primer mix characterized a second PCR of about 7 to 12 cycles. Unique molecular identifiers of 12 random nucleotides labeled each cDNA. A single record per CDR3 protein comes from TCRdb applying MiXCR to the 5' RACE reads. Of around 1,700,000 distinct CDR3 sequences listed, 28% are singletons. The TCR sequence derives from a woman in her 30s in good health. The sequencing input was blood. The chain is built from TRBV20-1 and TRBJ2-1; TRBD2 matches 7 bases. Here the CDR3 reads CSASMRGSLNEQFF. DNA for the CDR3: TGCAGTGCTAGTATGCGCGGGAGCCTCAATGAGCAGTTCTTC.